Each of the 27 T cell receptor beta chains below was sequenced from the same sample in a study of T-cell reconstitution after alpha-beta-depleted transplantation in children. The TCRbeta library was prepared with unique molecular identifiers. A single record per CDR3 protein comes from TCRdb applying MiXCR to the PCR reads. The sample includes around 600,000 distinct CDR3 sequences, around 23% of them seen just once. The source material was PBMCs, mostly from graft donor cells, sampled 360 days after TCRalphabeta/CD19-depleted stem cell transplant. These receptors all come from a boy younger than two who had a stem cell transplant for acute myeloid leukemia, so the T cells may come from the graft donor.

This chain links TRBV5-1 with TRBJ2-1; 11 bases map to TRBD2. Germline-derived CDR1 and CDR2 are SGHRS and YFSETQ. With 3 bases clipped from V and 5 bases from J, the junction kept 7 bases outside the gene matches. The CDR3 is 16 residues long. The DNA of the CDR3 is TGCGCCAGCAGCTGGCCCGGGACTAGCGGTAACAATGAGCAGTTCTTC. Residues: CASSWPGTSGNNEQFF.

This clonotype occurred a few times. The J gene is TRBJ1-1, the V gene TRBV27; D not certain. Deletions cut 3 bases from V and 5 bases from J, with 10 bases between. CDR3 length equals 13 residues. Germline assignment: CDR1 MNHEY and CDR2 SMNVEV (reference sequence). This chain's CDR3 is CASSLEGTTEAFF. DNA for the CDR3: TGTGCCAGCAGTTTGGAGGGAACGACTGAAGCTTTCTTT.

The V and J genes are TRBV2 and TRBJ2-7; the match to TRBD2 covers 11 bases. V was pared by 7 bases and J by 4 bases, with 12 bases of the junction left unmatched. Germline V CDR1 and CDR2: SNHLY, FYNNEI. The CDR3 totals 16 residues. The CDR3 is CASIDIGTSGIYEQYF. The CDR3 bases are TGTGCCAGCATCGATATTGGGACTAGCGGAATATACGAGCAGTACTTC.

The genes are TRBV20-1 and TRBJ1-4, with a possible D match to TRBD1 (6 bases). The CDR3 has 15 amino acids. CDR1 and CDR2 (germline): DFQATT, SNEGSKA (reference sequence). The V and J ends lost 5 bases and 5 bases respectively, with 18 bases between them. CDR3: CSAEGVGQKNEKLFF. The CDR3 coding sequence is TGCAGTGCTGAGGGGGTAGGGCAGAAGAATGAAAAACTGTTTTTT.

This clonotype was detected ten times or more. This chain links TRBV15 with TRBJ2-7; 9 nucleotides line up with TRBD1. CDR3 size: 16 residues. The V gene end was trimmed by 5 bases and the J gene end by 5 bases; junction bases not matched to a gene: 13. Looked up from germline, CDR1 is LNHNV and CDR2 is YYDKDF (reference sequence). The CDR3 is CATSPGQGPFRDEQYV. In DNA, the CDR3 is TGTGCCACCAGCCCGGGACAGGGTCCATTCCGGGACGAGCAGTACGTC.

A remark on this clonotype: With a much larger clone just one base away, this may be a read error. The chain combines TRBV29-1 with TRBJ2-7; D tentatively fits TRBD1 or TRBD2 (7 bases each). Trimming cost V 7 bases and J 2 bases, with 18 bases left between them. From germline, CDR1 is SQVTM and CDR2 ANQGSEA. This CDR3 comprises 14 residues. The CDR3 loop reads CSARGGDSPYEQYF. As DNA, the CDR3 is TGCAGCGCCAGGGGGGGGGATAGCCCCTACGAGCAGTACTTC.

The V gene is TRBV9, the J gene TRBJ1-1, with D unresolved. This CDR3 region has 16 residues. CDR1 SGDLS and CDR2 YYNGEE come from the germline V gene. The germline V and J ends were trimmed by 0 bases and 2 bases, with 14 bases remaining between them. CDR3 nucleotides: TGTGCCAGCAGCGTAGATCCCTACGTCGGAAACACTGAAGCTTTCTTT. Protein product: CASSVDPYVGNTEAFF.

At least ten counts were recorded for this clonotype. The CDR3 nucleotides read TGCGCCAGCAGCCATGGCCCCGACAGGGGCTGGAGCACAGATACGCAGTATTTT. Its translation: CASSHGPDRGWSTDTQYF. The chain combines TRBV5-1 with TRBJ2-3; TRBD1 agrees at 8 bases. With V trimmed by 4 bases and J by 0 bases, 13 bases remained unmatched. The germline V gene has CDR1 SGHRS and CDR2 YFSETQ. The CDR3 length is 18 residues. Together with reference TRBV5-1 and TRBJ2-3, the CDR3 gives the full variable domain: KAGVTQTPRYLIKTRGQQVTLSCSPISGHRSVSWYQQTPGQGLQFLFEYFSETQRNKGNFPGRFSGRQFSNSRSEMNVSTLELGDSALYLCASSHGPDRGWSTDTQYFGPGTRLTVL.

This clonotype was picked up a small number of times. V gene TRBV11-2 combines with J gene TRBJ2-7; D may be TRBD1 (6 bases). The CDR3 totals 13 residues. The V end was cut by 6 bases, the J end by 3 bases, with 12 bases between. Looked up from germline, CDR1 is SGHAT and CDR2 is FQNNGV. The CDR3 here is CASSTGTIYEQYV. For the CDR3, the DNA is TGTGCCAGCAGTACCGGGACAATCTACGAGCAGTACGTC.

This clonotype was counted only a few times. The CDR3 loop is CSAPGQITDTQYF. CDR3 DNA: TGCAGCGCGCCGGGACAGATCACAGATACGCAGTATTTT. This sequence joins TRBV29-1 and TRBJ2-3; 7 bases are a match to TRBD1. The CDR3 is 13 amino acids. Trimming cost V 7 bases and J 2 bases; bases outside gene matches: 6. Germline CDR1 SQVTM, CDR2 ANQGSEA.

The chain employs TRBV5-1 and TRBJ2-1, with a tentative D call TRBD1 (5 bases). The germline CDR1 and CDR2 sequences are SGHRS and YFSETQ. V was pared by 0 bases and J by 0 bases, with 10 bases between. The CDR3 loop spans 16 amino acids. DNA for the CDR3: TGCGCCAGCAGCTTGGAAACAGGTCTCTCCTACAATGAGCAGTTCTTC. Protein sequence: CASSLETGLSYNEQFF.

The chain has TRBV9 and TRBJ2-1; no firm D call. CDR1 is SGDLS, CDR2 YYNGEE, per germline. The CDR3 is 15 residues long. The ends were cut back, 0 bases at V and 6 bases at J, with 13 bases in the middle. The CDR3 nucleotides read TGTGCCAGCAGCGTAGGTCCCAGTCTACGCAATGAGCAGTTCTTC. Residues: CASSVGPSLRNEQFF. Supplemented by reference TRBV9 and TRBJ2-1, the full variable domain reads DSGVTQTPKHLITATGQRVTLRCSPRSGDLSVYWYQQSLDQGLQFLIQYYNGEERAKGNILERFSAQQFPDLHSELNLSSLELGDSALYFCASSVGPSLRNEQFFGPGTRLTVL.

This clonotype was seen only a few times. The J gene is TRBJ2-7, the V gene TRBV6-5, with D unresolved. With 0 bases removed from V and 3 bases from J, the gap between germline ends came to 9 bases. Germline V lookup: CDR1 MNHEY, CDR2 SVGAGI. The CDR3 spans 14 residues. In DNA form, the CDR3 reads TGTGCCAGCAGTTACTCGAGGCAGATCTACGAGCAGTACTTC. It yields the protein CASSYSRQIYEQYF.

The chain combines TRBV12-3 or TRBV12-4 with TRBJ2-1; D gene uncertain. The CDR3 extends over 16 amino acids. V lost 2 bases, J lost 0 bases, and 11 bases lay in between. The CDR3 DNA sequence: TGTGCCAGCAGTTTAAACGTTTTTAGCTCCTACAATGAGCAGTTCTTC. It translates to CASSLNVFSSYNEQFF.

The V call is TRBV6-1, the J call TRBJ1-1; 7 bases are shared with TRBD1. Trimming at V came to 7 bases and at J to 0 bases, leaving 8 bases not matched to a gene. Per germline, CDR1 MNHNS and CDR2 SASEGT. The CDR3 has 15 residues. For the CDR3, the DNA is TGTGCCAGCACCAGGGGGAGTTCGATGAACACTGAAGCTTTCTTT. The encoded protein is CASTRGSSMNTEAFF.

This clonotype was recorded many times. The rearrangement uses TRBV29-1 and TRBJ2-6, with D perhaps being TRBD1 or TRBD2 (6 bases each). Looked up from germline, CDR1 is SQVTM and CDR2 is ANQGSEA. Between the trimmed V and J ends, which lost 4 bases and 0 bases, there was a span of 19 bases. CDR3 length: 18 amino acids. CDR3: CSVGSGGGGNSGANVLTF. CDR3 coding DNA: TGCAGCGTTGGATCCGGTGGAGGGGGAAACTCTGGGGCCAACGTCCTGACTTTC.

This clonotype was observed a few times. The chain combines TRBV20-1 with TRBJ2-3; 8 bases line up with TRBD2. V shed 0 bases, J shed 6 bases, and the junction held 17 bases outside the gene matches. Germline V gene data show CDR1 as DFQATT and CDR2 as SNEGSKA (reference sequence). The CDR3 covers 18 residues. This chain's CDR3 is CSARDQWPGSGVADTQYF. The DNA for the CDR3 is TGCAGTGCTAGAGATCAGTGGCCGGGTAGCGGGGTGGCGGATACGCAGTATTTT.

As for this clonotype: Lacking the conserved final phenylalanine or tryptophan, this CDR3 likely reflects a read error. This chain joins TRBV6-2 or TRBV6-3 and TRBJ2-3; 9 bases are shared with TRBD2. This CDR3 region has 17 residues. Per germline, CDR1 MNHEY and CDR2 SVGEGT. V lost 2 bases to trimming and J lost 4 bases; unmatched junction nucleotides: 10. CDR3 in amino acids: CASSYGTAGGGSDTQYS. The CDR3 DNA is TGTGCCAGCAGTTACGGTACTGCGGGGGGGGGTTCAGATACGCAGTATTCT.

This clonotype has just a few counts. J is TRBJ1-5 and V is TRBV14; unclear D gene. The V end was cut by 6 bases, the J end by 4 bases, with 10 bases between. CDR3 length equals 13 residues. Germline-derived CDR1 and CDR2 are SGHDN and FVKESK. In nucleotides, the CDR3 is TGTGCCAGCAGTTGGGGTCAGAATCAGCCCCAGCATTTT. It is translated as CASSWGQNQPQHF.

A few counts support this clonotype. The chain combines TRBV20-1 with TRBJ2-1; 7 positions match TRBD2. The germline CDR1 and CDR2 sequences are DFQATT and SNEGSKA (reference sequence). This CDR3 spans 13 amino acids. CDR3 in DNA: TGCACAAGCCAGCGGGGCTCCTACAATGAGCAGTTCTTC. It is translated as CTSQRGSYNEQFF.

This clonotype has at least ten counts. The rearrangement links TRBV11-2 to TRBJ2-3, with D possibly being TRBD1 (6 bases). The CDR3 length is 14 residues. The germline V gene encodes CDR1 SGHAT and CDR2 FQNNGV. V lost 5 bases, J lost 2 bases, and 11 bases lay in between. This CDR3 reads CASSHGQPTDTQYF. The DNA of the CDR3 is TGTGCCAGCAGCCACGGACAGCCCACAGATACGCAGTATTTT.

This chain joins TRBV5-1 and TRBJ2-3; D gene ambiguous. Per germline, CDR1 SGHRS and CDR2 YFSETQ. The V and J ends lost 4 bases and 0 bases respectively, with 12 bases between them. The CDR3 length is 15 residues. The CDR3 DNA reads TGCGCCAGCAGCCCCGATACCCCTAGCACAGATACGCAGTATTTT. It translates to CASSPDTPSTDTQYF. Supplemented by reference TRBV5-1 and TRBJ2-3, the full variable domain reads KAGVTQTPRYLIKTRGQQVTLSCSPISGHRSVSWYQQTPGQGLQFLFEYFSETQRNKGNFPGRFSGRQFSNSRSEMNVSTLELGDSALYLCASSPDTPSTDTQYFGPGTRLTVL.

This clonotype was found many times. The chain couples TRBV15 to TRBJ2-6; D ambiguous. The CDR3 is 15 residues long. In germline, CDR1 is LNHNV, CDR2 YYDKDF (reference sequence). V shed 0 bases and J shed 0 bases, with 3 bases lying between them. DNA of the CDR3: TGTGCCACCAGCAGAGACCTCTCTGGGGCCAACGTCCTGACTTTC. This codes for CATSRDLSGANVLTF.

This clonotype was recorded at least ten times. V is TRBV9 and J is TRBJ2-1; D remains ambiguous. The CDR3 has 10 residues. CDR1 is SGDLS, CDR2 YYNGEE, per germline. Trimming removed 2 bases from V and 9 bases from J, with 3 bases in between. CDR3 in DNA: TGTGCCAGCAGCGTCACTGAGCAGTTCTTC. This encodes CASSVTEQFF.

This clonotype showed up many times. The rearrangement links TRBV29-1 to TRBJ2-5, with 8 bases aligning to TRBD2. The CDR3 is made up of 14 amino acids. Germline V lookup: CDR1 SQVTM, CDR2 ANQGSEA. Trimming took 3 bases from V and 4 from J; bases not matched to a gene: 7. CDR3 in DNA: TGCAGCGTTGAGGGGCGACTAGCGTCAGAGACCCAGTACTTC. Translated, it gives CSVEGRLASETQYF.

The CDR3 DNA is TGCGCCAGCAGCCAAGACAGGGGGACGAGGGAGCAGTACTTC. Protein: CASSQDRGTREQYF. The chain uses TRBV4-3 and TRBJ2-7; 7 nucleotides align to TRBD1. This CDR3 comprises 14 residues. The germline V gene has CDR1 LGHNA and CDR2 YSLEER. V lost 0 bases, J lost 7 bases, and 6 bases stayed unmatched.

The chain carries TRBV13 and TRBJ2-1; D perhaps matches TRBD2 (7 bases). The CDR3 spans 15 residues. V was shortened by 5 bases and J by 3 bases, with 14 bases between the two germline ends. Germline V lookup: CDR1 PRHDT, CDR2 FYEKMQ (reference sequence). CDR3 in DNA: TGTGCCAGCAGCCAAGGGGGGGGCGTCTACAATGAGCAGTTCTTC. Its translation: CASSQGGGVYNEQFF.